A selection of T cell receptor beta chains follows, all from one sample in a study of blood T cell repertoires in COVID-19. Profiling relied on immunoSEQ multiplex PCR, and the TCRdb table lists in-frame clones only, not all of them. The repertoire holds approximately 470,000 clones, around 87% seen once, with 0.7% in the top ten. The sample was PBMCs or T cells enriched from blood (not recorded which). These receptors all stem from a woman aged 18-29 years who had recovered from COVID-19. The CDR3 runs from the conserved cysteine through the conserved F or W. The order of the fields is clone size, V gene, D gene, J gene, CDR3 protein, CDR3 DNA. The D gene is left open where the match is weak. Size values are once, few and many counts, or a class for expanded clones, and some rows have none.

>.|TRBV4-1|TRBD2|TRBJ2-3
CASSLGRADTQYF
TGCGCCAGCAGCCTAGGGAGGGCAGATACGCAGTATTTT
>.|TRBV7-3|.|TRBJ2-5
CASSLVRGETQYF
TGTGCCAGCAGCTTAGTTCGGGGAGAGACCCAGTACTTC
>once|TRBV11-2|.|TRBJ1-3
CASSLVQGSGNTIYF
TGTGCCAGCAGCTTAGTCCAGGGGTCTGGAAACACCATATATTTT
>once|TRBV27|.|TRBJ2-5
CASSMTSPRGETQYF
TGTGCCAGCAGTATGACTAGTCCCCGCGGGGAGACCCAGTACTTC
>.|TRBV5-5|.|TRBJ1-2
CASSLTVDSGYTF
TGTGCCAGCAGCTTGACGGTTGACAGTGGCTACACCTTC
>.|TRBV27|.|TRBJ2-7
CASRGYWAYEQYF
TGTGCCAGCCGGGGGTATTGGGCCTACGAGCAGTACTTC
>once|TRBV2|TRBD1|TRBJ2-2
CASKWTGNTGELFF
TGTGCCAGCAAATGGACAGGGAACACCGGGGAGCTGTTTTTT
>.|TRBV5-1|TRBD1|TRBJ2-7
CASSGTGGAYEQYF
TGCGCCAGCAGCGGGACAGGGGGGGCCTACGAGCAGTACTTC
>.|TRBV5-1|.|TRBJ1-2
CASSLGVPGVNGYTF
TGCGCCAGCAGCTTGGGTGTGCCAGGGGTGAATGGCTACACCTTC
>few|TRBV2|.|TRBJ1-1
CASSEGGDIGNTEAFF
TGTGCCAGCAGTGAAGGGGGGGATATCGGTAACACTGAAGCTTTCTTT
>.|TRBV7-2|.|TRBJ2-7
CASSLERVYEQYF
TGTGCCAGCAGCTTAGAGAGGGTGTACGAGCAGTACTTC
>many|TRBV3-1/TRBV3-2|TRBD1|TRBJ2-7
CASSQGTTTGAWAYEQYF
TGTGCCAGCAGCCAAGGGACAACTACAGGGGCGTGGGCCTACGAGCAGTACTTC
>.|TRBV3-1/TRBV3-2|TRBD2|TRBJ2-3
CASSQVAGGTDTQYF
TGTGCCAGCAGCCAAGTAGCGGGGGGCACAGATACGCAGTATTTT
>few|TRBV19|.|TRBJ1-2
CASNGRSRGYGYTF
TGTGCCAGTAATGGGCGGAGCCGAGGGTATGGCTACACCTTC
>.|TRBV28|.|TRBJ1-3
CASSLGAGDTIYF
TGTGCCAGCAGTTTGGGGGCCGGCGACACCATATATTTT
>.|TRBV5-1|TRBD1|TRBJ2-5
CASSFLGQAQETQYF
TGCGCCAGCAGCTTTCTCGGACAGGCCCAGGAGACCCAGTACTTC
>few|TRBV2|TRBD1|TRBJ1-1
CASVRQGGTEAFF
TGTGCCAGCGTCCGACAGGGAGGAACTGAAGCTTTCTTT
>.|TRBV7-9|TRBD2|TRBJ2-1
CASSFSGEQFF
TGTGCCAGCAGTTTTAGCGGGGAGCAGTTCTTC
>.|TRBV30|TRBD1|TRBJ1-2
CAWSVHGQAAYGYTF
TGTGCCTGGAGTGTACACGGACAGGCAGCCTATGGCTACACCTTC
>few|TRBV18|.|TRBJ1-4
CASSLGQQVEKLFF
TGTGCCAGCTCCCTCGGACAGCAGGTAGAAAAACTGTTTTTT
>.|TRBV25-1|.|TRBJ1-6
CASSDRYGGINSPLHF
TGTGCCAGCAGTGACCGCTACGGGGGGATCAATTCACCCCTCCACTTT
>.|TRBV25-1|.|TRBJ1-6
CASSEGGGQPYNSPLHF
TGTGCCAGCAGTGAGGGTGGAGGACAGCCCTATAATTCACCCCTCCACTTT
>.|TRBV2|.|TRBJ1-1
CASSLRNSLF
TGTGCCAGCAGCCTGCGGAACTCATTATTT
>.|TRBV3-1/TRBV3-2|.|TRBJ1-2
CASSGGGDGYTF
TGTGCCAGCAGCGGAGGAGGTGATGGCTACACCTTC
>few|TRBV18|.|TRBJ2-7
CASSPGTPAHEQYF
TGTGCCAGCTCACCCGGGACACCGGCCCACGAGCAGTACTTC
>.|TRBV29-1|TRBD1|TRBJ2-3
CSVVFLGTGVTDTQYF
TGCAGCGTTGTCTTTTTGGGGACAGGGGTCACAGATACGCAGTATTTT
>.|TRBV20-1|TRBD1|TRBJ1-5
CSASHGQGGNQPQHF
TGCAGTGCTAGTCATGGACAGGGCGGCAATCAGCCCCAGCATTTT
>.|TRBV28|TRBD1|TRBJ1-2
CASRQGIDGYGYTF
TGTGCCAGCAGACAGGGGATAGACGGCTATGGCTACACCTTC
>.|TRBV30|TRBD1|TRBJ1-6
CAWSPGQGASPLHF
TGTGCCTGGAGTCCGGGACAGGGGGCTTCACCCCTCCACTTT
>.|TRBV11-1|.|TRBJ2-7
CASSIPDSRREQYF
TGTGCCAGCAGCATACCGGACAGCCGACGGGAGCAGTACTTC
>.|TRBV5-5|.|TRBJ1-2
CASSPPGLYGYTF
TGTGCCAGCAGCCCGCCTGGGCTCTATGGCTACACCTTC
>.|TRBV28|.|TRBJ2-7
CASSLQNEQYF
TGTGCCAGCAGTTTACAGAATGAGCAGTACTTC
>.|TRBV30|.|TRBJ1-4
CAWSVGQGREKLFF
TGTGCCTGGAGTGTCGGCCAGGGGCGAGAAAAACTGTTTTTT
>.|TRBV28|.|TRBJ1-1
CASLTYTGPGGTEAFF
TGTGCCAGCTTGACTTATACCGGTCCCGGGGGGACTGAAGCTTTCTTT